The 24 T cell receptor beta chains below all came from one sample that was sequenced in a study of blood T cells in healthy people across ages. Combining a sample-barcoded 5' primer with a J-beta primer mix, a second PCR ran for roughly 7 to 12 cycles. TCRdb re-analysed the 5' RACE reads in MiXCR, keeping a single row per CDR3 protein. Of roughly 550,000 distinct CDR3 sequences in the sample, 24% were seen once. The data were also submitted as part of a second study, on T cells of mothers and their children.

Sequencing was done on a sample of blood. The receptors come from a boy younger than 18 in good health.

This clonotype was found a few times. The V and J genes are TRBV4-1 and TRBJ2-7, with D perhaps matching TRBD1 (5 bases). In germline, CDR1 is MGHRA, CDR2 YSYEKL. The V gene lost 6 bases and the J gene lost 3 bases, with 18 bases spanning the gap. The CDR3 loop spans 15 amino acids. The CDR3 nucleotides read TGCGCCAGCAGTGAAGGGGTGAATCGTTTCTACGAGCAGTACTTC. Amino acids: CASSEGVNRFYEQYF.

This clonotype was counted at least ten times. The CDR3 region is CATSMDRADGYTF. The CDR3 bases are TGTGCCACCAGCATGGACAGGGCAGACGGCTACACCTTC. The J gene is TRBJ1-2, the V gene TRBV15; 8 bases are a match to TRBD1. Unmatched junction bases numbered 6, after V lost 4 bases and J lost 8 bases. The V gene's germline CDR1 is LNHNV and CDR2 YYDKDF (reference sequence). The CDR3 is 13 amino acids.

This chain links TRBV28 with TRBJ1-6; D is perhaps TRBD1 (5 bases). The germline V gene encodes CDR1 MDHEN and CDR2 SYDVKM. The length of the CDR3 is 14 residues. Trimming stripped 4 bases from V and 10 bases from J, with 14 bases between. CDR3 protein: CASSSGSKGSPLHF. The CDR3 nucleotides are TGTGCCAGCAGTTCAGGGTCGAAGGGGTCACCCCTCCACTTT.

In this sample, this clonotype turned up a few times. This sequence joins TRBV6-1 and TRBJ2-3; D unresolved. The CDR3 consists of 15 residues. Germline V gene data show CDR1 as MNHNS and CDR2 as SASEGT. V was shortened by 7 bases and J by 6 bases, with 20 bases between the two germline ends. CDR3 DNA sequence: TGTGCCAGCACCTCAGGCGCCAGAATTTCGGATACGCAGTATTTT. Amino acids: CASTSGARISDTQYF.

The chain carries TRBV7-2 and TRBJ2-5, with D perhaps matching TRBD1 (6 bases). CDR3 size: 11 residues. Per the germline V gene, CDR1 is SGHTA and CDR2 is FQGNSA. CDR3 in amino acids: CAMGAAETQYF. In DNA, the CDR3 is TGTGCTATGGGGGCGGCAGAGACCCAGTACTTC.

V usage is TRBV4-3 and J usage is TRBJ2-1; a weak D match, TRBD2 (5 bases). In germline, CDR1 is LGHNA, CDR2 YSLEER. The V end lost 4 bases, the J end lost 4 bases, and 14 bases lay between the germline ends. The CDR3 runs to 15 residues. This CDR3 is CASSRRSGPYNEQFF. In DNA form, the CDR3 reads TGCGCCAGCAGCCGAAGAAGCGGTCCTTACAATGAGCAGTTCTTC.

The chain joins TRBV5-4 to TRBJ2-3; D is possibly TRBD2 (6 bases). The CDR3 spans 12 residues. V lost 9 bases and J lost 3, with 11 bases in between. Per germline, CDR1 SGHNT and CDR2 YYREEE (reference sequence). CDR3 coding DNA: TGTGCCACCCAGGAGGGGACAGATACGCAGTATTTT. This gives the protein CATQEGTDTQYF.

The V call is TRBV20-1, the J call TRBJ1-4, with TRBD1 matching over 9 bases. In germline, CDR1 is DFQATT, CDR2 SNEGSKA (reference sequence). J lost 5 bases, V lost 6 bases, and 7 bases had no gene match. This CDR3 spans 14 amino acids. CDR3 sequence: CSAPGQGPNEKLFF. The CDR3 DNA sequence: TGCAGTGCCCCCGGACAGGGGCCAAATGAAAAACTGTTTTTT.

The chain is built from TRBV10-3 and TRBJ2-5; D uncertain. The germline V gene has CDR1 ENHRY and CDR2 SYGVKD. Trimming shortened V by 6 bases and J by 1 base, and 9 bases separated the two germline ends. CDR3 length: 13 amino acids. CDR3: CAIRDGFQETQYF. CDR3 DNA sequence: TGTGCCATCAGAGACGGCTTCCAAGAGACCCAGTACTTC.

This clonotype was counted only a few times. The CDR3 nucleotides read TGCAGCGCCCGGACAGGGCTCTACAATGAGCAGTTCTTC. Protein product: CSARTGLYNEQFF. The chain has TRBV29-1 and TRBJ2-1; TRBD1 matches at 8 bases. The CDR3 is 13 residues long. The ends lost 7 bases at V and 3 bases at J; junction bases unmatched: 5. Per the germline V gene, CDR1 is SQVTM and CDR2 is ANQGSEA.

The chain joins TRBV7-2 to TRBJ1-2; D is unclear. The CDR3 totals 14 residues. V lost 2 bases, J lost 2 bases, and 9 bases lay in between. Germline CDR1 and CDR2: SGHTA and FQGNSA. CDR3: CASSLFGTNYGYTF. The DNA for the CDR3 is TGTGCCAGCAGCTTATTTGGCACCAACTATGGCTACACCTTC.

This clonotype has a single count. The V and J genes are TRBV7-2 and TRBJ1-5; no reliable D call. Germline V CDR1 and CDR2: SGHTA, FQGNSA. There are 14 residues in the CDR3. V lost 3 bases to trimming and J lost 6 bases, with 12 bases between them. The CDR3 sequence: CASSFQSTGQPQHF. In nucleotides, the CDR3 is TGTGCCAGCAGCTTTCAATCGACGGGTCAGCCCCAGCATTTT.

The V call is TRBV7-9, the J call TRBJ2-6; D not certain. The CDR3 extends over 13 amino acids. V was shortened by 1 base and J by 6 bases, with 4 bases between the two germline ends. The V gene's germline CDR1 is SEHNR and CDR2 FQNEAQ (reference sequence). The CDR3 is CASSLGTANVLTF. CDR3 in DNA: TGTGCCAGCAGCTTAGGGACGGCCAACGTCCTGACTTTC. Based on the CDR3 plus reference TRBV7-9 and TRBJ2-6, the full variable domain is DTGVSQNPRHKITKRGQNVTFRCDPISEHNRLYWYRQTLGQGPEFLTYFQNEAQLEKSRLLSDRFSAERPKGSFSTLEIQRTEQGDSAMYLCASSLGTANVLTFGAGSRLTVL.

This clonotype was counted a few times. The V and J genes are TRBV28 and TRBJ1-4; no clear D. The germline CDR1 and CDR2 sequences are MDHEN and SYDVKM. This CDR3 is built from 14 residues. Between the trimmed V and J ends, which lost 6 bases and 0 bases, there was a span of 8 bases. The CDR3 region has the DNA TGTGCCAGCAGCCAGGACGCAACTAATGAAAAACTGTTTTTT. Its protein product is CASSQDATNEKLFF. Together with reference TRBV28 and TRBJ1-4, the CDR3 gives the full variable domain: DVKVTQSSRYLVKRTGEKVFLECVQDMDHENMFWYRQDPGLGLRLIYFSYDVKMKEKGDIPEGYSVSREKKERFSLILESASTNQTSMYLCASSQDATNEKLFFGSGTQLSVL.

V is TRBV4-3 and J is TRBJ2-3, with D possibly matching TRBD2 (5 bases). Trimming pared 0 bases from V and 9 bases from J, leaving 10 bases between. CDR3 length: 13 residues. Germline CDR1 and CDR2: LGHNA and YSLEER. The CDR3 bases are TGCGCCAGCAGCCAAGACCGTGAGGGAACGCAGTATTTT. This encodes CASSQDREGTQYF.

The chain links TRBV29-1 to TRBJ2-5, with D possibly matching TRBD2 (6 bases). The end of the DNA is better explained by TRBJ2-7, so the J call may be wrong. Germline V lookup: CDR1 SQVTM, CDR2 ANQGSEA. The CDR3 is made up of 16 amino acids. This CDR3 is CSVEDRGWGIAYEQYF. The CDR3 nucleotides read TGCAGCGTTGAAGATCGGGGGTGGGGCATAGCCTACGAGCAGTACTTC.

This clonotype turned up a few times. A much larger clone sits a single nucleotide away, making a read error possible. V usage is TRBV7-2 and J usage is TRBJ2-5, with 8 bases lining up with TRBD2. CDR3 length equals 17 residues. V trimming: 5 bases; J trimming: 4 bases; junction bases outside the gene matches: 15. The V gene's germline CDR1 is SGHTA and CDR2 FQGNSA. In nucleotides, the CDR3 is TGTGCCAGCAGCGCTCGGGGCGGGGCTAGCGGGTTAGAGACCCAGTACTTC. Amino acid sequence: CASSARGGASGLETQYF. The entire variable domain, with the rest obtained from reference TRBV7-2 and TRBJ2-5, is as follows: GAGVSQSPSNKVTEKGKDVELRCDPISGHTALYWYRQSLGQGLEFLIYFQGNSAPDKSGLPSDRFSAERTGGSVSTLTIQRTQQEDSAVYLCASSARGGASGLETQYFGPGTRLLVL.

The chain has TRBV19 and TRBJ2-2, with D maybe TRBD1 (6 bases). Germline lookup yields CDR1 LNHDA and CDR2 SQIVND (reference sequence). The V end lost 6 bases, the J end lost 1 base, and 9 bases lay between the germline ends. This CDR3 contains 14 residues. The CDR3 region has the DNA TGTGCCAGTAGCCGGACAGTGAACACCGGGGAGCTGTTTTTT. Translation: CASSRTVNTGELFF.

The chain couples TRBV4-1 to TRBJ2-5, with a weak D call TRBD1 (6 bases). This CDR3 is 14 amino acids long. CDR1 and CDR2 (germline): MGHRA, YSYEKL. Trimming left V 4 bases short and J 4 bases short, with 13 bases between. CDR3 protein: CASSLGYRAETQYF. The DNA of the CDR3 is TGCGCCAGCAGCCTAGGATACAGGGCAGAGACCCAGTACTTC.

In this sample, this clonotype turned up a few times. The rearrangement joins TRBV4-1 to TRBJ2-5, with 9 positions matching TRBD2. The J call could be wrong; TRBJ2-1 is a better fit for the DNA end. Germline values: CDR1 MGHRA, CDR2 YSYEKL. CDR3 length equals 15 residues. In nucleotides, the CDR3 is TGCGCCAGCAGCCAAGATAGCGGGAGAGACAATGAGCAGTTCTTC. Its protein product is CASSQDSGRDNEQFF.

This clonotype was seen a handful of times. This chain connects TRBV27 to TRBJ2-7; a possible D gene is TRBD2 (6 bases). From germline, CDR1 is MNHEY and CDR2 SMNVEV (reference sequence). V lost 6 bases and J lost 0, with 15 bases in between. This CDR3 has 15 amino acids. Written as DNA, the CDR3 is TGTGCCAGCAGGCCGGGCGGGGTGGGCTCCTACGAGCAGTACTTC. Translated: CASRPGGVGSYEQYF.

There are a few counts of this clonotype. The gene calls are TRBV20-1 and TRBJ2-1; D remains unclear. V lost 3 bases to trimming and J lost 1 base, with 13 bases between them. The CDR3 is 15 amino acids. Germline V gives CDR1 DFQATT, CDR2 SNEGSKA (reference sequence). CDR3 DNA sequence: TGCAGTGCTAGGATCCGCAAAGGGTCCTACAATGAGCAGTTCTTC. Protein sequence: CSARIRKGSYNEQFF.

This chain links TRBV20-1 with TRBJ1-2; D possibly corresponds to TRBD1 (5 bases). Trimming took 3 bases from V and 5 from J, leaving 16 bases between them. Germline V gives CDR1 DFQATT, CDR2 SNEGSKA (reference sequence). This CDR3 has 14 amino acids. The CDR3 sequence is CSASAYRGVYGYTF. The CDR3 DNA reads as TGCAGTGCTAGCGCCTATAGAGGGGTTTATGGCTACACCTTC.

This clonotype occurred a few times. The V call is TRBV28, the J call TRBJ2-2, with TRBD2 matching over 11 bases. The ends lost 2 bases at V and 4 bases at J; junction bases unmatched: 6. CDR1 is MDHEN, CDR2 SYDVKM, per germline. The CDR3 extends over 17 amino acids. The CDR3 bases are TGTGCCAGCAGTTTAAAGAGACTAGCGGGACTCACCGGGGAGCTGTTTTTT. Protein sequence: CASSLKRLAGLTGELFF.